This passage covers 24 T cell receptor beta chains from one sample sequenced in a study of blood T cell repertoires in COVID-19. Generated by immunoSEQ multiplex PCR, the TCRdb table keeps only in-frame clones and is missing some. In the table there are under 450,000 clones, 88% of which are singletons. Specimen: peripheral blood. The receptors derive from a woman between 50 and 59 years old with COVID-19, enrolled during active disease.

This clone appeared a single time. The rearrangement joins TRBV5-4 to TRBJ2-3, with 9 bases lining up with TRBD1. Germline V gene sequence: CDR1 SGHNT, CDR2 YYREEE (reference sequence). CDR3 length: 16 amino acids. J gave up 1 base and V 4 bases, and 7 bases lay outside the gene matches. This CDR3 is CASSKTGGMGTDTQYF. CDR3 DNA: TGTGCCAGCAGCAAGACAGGGGGAATGGGCACAGATACGCAGTATTTT. Variable domain in full (rest from reference TRBV5-4 and TRBJ2-3): ETGVTQSPTHLIKTRGQQVTLRCSSQSGHNTVSWYQQALGQGPQFIFQYYREEENGRGNFPPRFSGLQFPNYSSELNVNALELDDSALYLCASSKTGGMGTDTQYFGPGTRLTVL.

This rearrangement joins TRBV6-6 to TRBJ1-1; 7 positions agree with TRBD1. CDR3 length: 13 residues. Germline assignment: CDR1 MNHNY and CDR2 SVGAGI (reference sequence). Germline trimming cut 5 bases from V and 5 bases from J; bases unmatched to any gene: 5. This CDR3 is CASSPPGQTEAFF. CDR3 DNA: TGTGCCAGCAGTCCACCGGGACAGACTGAAGCTTTCTTT.

The rearrangement links TRBV3-1 (or the pseudogene TRBV3-2) to TRBJ1-2; 11 bases agree with TRBD1. In germline, CDR1 is LGHDT, CDR2 YNNKEL (reference sequence). Unmatched junction bases numbered 7, after V lost 2 bases and J lost 5 bases. The CDR3 has 16 amino acids. CDR3 sequence reads: CASSQRTGGAGYGYTF. The CDR3 region has the DNA TGTGCCAGCAGCCAACGGACAGGGGGCGCAGGATATGGCTACACCTTC.

V usage is TRBV6-5 and J usage is TRBJ1-3; 9 bases are shared with TRBD1. CDR1 is MNHEY and CDR2 is SVGAGI in the germline V gene. Unmatched junction bases numbered 6, after V lost 11 bases and J lost 4 bases. The CDR3 is 13 amino acids. The CDR3 DNA reads TGTGCCTCCCGGGACAGGGTGGGAAACACCATATATTTT. It encodes CASRDRVGNTIYF.

This chain connects TRBV20-1 to TRBJ2-5; perhaps TRBD1 as D (5 bases). CDR1 DFQATT and CDR2 SNEGSKA come from the germline V gene (reference sequence). Trimming pared 3 bases from V and 5 bases from J, leaving 16 bases between. The CDR3 has 14 residues. The CDR3 sequence: CSASPRRVGETQYF. The CDR3 DNA sequence: TGCAGTGCTAGTCCACGCAGGGTGGGGGAGACCCAGTACTTC.

V usage is TRBV6-5 and J usage is TRBJ2-7; 7 bases are a match to TRBD1. The length of the CDR3 is 14 residues. Unmatched junction bases numbered 8, after V lost 7 bases and J lost 2 bases. Germline V gives CDR1 MNHEY, CDR2 SVGAGI. In nucleotides, the CDR3 is TGTGCCAGCACTAAGACAGGGAAAACCTACGAGCAGTACTTC. Translating it yields CASTKTGKTYEQYF.

V is TRBV10-1 and J is TRBJ1-1; no reliable D call. V was trimmed by 3 bases and J by 4 bases, leaving 9 bases between them. The CDR3 spans 13 residues. In germline, CDR1 is WNHNN, CDR2 SYGVQD (reference sequence). In DNA, the CDR3 is TGCGCCAGCAGTGACCGCGGTATCACTGAAGCTTTCTTT. Encoded protein: CASSDRGITEAFF.

There are a few counts of this clone. The chain combines TRBV11-1 with TRBJ1-1; 7 bases agree with TRBD1. V lost 5 bases and J lost 4; bases outside the gene matches: 7. Germline V lookup: CDR1 SGHAT, CDR2 FQDESV (reference sequence). The CDR3 is 14 residues long. This CDR3 reads CASSLQGYITEAFF. In nucleotides, the CDR3 is TGTGCCAGCAGCCTACAGGGGTATATCACTGAAGCTTTCTTT.

This sequence joins TRBV5-1 and TRBJ1-6; perhaps TRBD1 as D (6 bases). CDR1 and CDR2 from the germline V gene are SGHRS and YFSETQ. Trimming took 5 bases from V and 6 from J, leaving 12 bases between them. The CDR3 contains 14 residues. The CDR3: CASSPGTPNSPLHF. CDR3 sequence (DNA): TGCGCCAGCAGTCCCGGGACACCTAATTCACCCCTCCACTTT.

In its sample, this clone was seen a few times. For the CDR3, the DNA is TGTGCCAGCAGCCCGACTAGTTCCAACTACGAGCAGTACTTC. Amino acids: CASSPTSSNYEQYF. The chain carries TRBV7-2 and TRBJ2-7; maybe TRBD2 (6 bases). CDR1 SGHTA and CDR2 FQGNSA come from the germline V gene. V was pared by 5 bases and J by 3 bases, with 14 bases between. The CDR3 consists of 14 residues.

The V and J genes are TRBV4-2 and TRBJ2-1, with 7 bases matching TRBD2. The CDR3 runs to 15 residues. V shed 3 bases and J 5 bases; nucleotides not matched to a gene: 7. The germline V gene encodes CDR1 LGHNA and CDR2 YNFKEQ. The CDR3 reads CASSHLLAPDNEQFF. DNA of the CDR3: TGTGCCAGCAGCCACCTACTAGCGCCTGACAATGAGCAGTTCTTC.

This sequence joins TRBV5-1 and TRBJ1-1; TRBD1 matches 8 bases. Losses at the gene ends were 0 bases for V and 7 bases for J; bases not matched to a gene: 5. Germline loops: CDR1 SGHRS, CDR2 YFSETQ. The CDR3 is made up of 14 amino acids. CDR3: CASSLALQGDEAFF. The CDR3 coding sequence is TGCGCCAGCAGCTTGGCGCTACAGGGGGATGAAGCTTTCTTT. Using reference TRBV5-1 and TRBJ1-1 for the parts outside the CDR3, the full variable domain is KAGVTQTPRYLIKTRGQQVTLSCSPISGHRSVSWYQQTPGQGLQFLFEYFSETQRNKGNFPGRFSGRQFSNSRSEMNVSTLELGDSALYLCASSLALQGDEAFFGQGTRLTVV.

DNA of the CDR3: TGTGCCTGGAGTGAAAGCTCTGCAACTAATGAAAAACTGTTTTTT. This gives the protein CAWSESSATNEKLFF. The gene calls are TRBV30 and TRBJ1-4; the D is unclear. V was shortened by 1 base and J by 0 bases, with 9 bases between the two germline ends. In germline, CDR1 is GTSNPN, CDR2 SVGIG (reference sequence). The CDR3 loop spans 15 amino acids.

As concerns this clone: This specimen includes other DNA sequences encoding the same CDR3. This chain's CDR3 is CASSLDRGTDTQYF. The CDR3 DNA reads TGCGCCAGCAGCTTGGACAGGGGAACAGATACGCAGTATTTT. The rearrangement links TRBV5-1 to TRBJ2-3, with TRBD1 matching over 7 bases. Germline CDR1 reads SGHRS; CDR2 reads YFSETQ. This CDR3 spans 14 amino acids. V gave up 0 bases and J gave up 3 bases; unmatched junction bases: 1. The complete variable domain, with remaining parts taken from reference TRBV5-1 and TRBJ2-3, reads KAGVTQTPRYLIKTRGQQVTLSCSPISGHRSVSWYQQTPGQGLQFLFEYFSETQRNKGNFPGRFSGRQFSNSRSEMNVSTLELGDSALYLCASSLDRGTDTQYFGPGTRLTVL.

A remark on this clone: This CDR3 is also generated by other DNA sequences in the sample. The rearrangement joins TRBV6-5 to TRBJ1-1; D is undetermined. Germline values: CDR1 MNHEY, CDR2 SVGAGI. V was pared by 0 bases and J by 1 base, with 6 bases between. CDR3 length equals 14 residues. CDR3 residues: CASSYSAGNTEAFF. The CDR3 DNA follows: TGTGCCAGCAGTTACTCGGCAGGGAACACTGAAGCTTTCTTT.

The chain uses TRBV6-4 and TRBJ1-5; 11 nucleotides line up with TRBD1. Looked up from germline, CDR1 is MRHNA and CDR2 is SNTAGT. The CDR3 is 16 amino acids. After removal of 10 bases from V and 0 bases from J, the junction contained 8 bases not matched to a gene. CDR3 sequence: CAIRGTGGHSNQPQHF. Written as DNA, the CDR3 is TGTGCCATCAGGGGGACAGGGGGACATAGCAATCAGCCCCAGCATTTT.

This clone was observed a single time. The CDR3 spells CSASLAGPPYEQYF. The CDR3 DNA reads as TGCAGTGCTAGTTTGGCAGGGCCCCCCTACGAGCAGTACTTC. The chain couples TRBV20-1 to TRBJ2-7, with D perhaps matching TRBD1 (5 bases). Germline lookup yields CDR1 DFQATT and CDR2 SNEGSKA (reference sequence). V gave up 3 bases and J gave up 2 bases, with 14 bases separating them. The CDR3 is 14 residues long.

This chain uses TRBV3-1 (or the pseudogene TRBV3-2) with TRBJ1-1, with D possibly being TRBD1 (6 bases). Trimming cost V 3 bases and J 0 bases, with 11 bases left between them. The CDR3 runs 15 residues. The germline V gene has CDR1 LGHDT and CDR2 YNNKEL (reference sequence). CDR3 nucleotides: TGTGCCAGCAGCCAGGGGGCGCTGATGAACACTGAAGCTTTCTTT. Translating it yields CASSQGALMNTEAFF.

The V gene is TRBV21-1, the J gene TRBJ2-1; the D call in the table, TRBD2, was not verified against the DNA. TRBV21-1 is tagged as a pseudogene. CDR3 length: 21 amino acids. For the CDR3, the DNA is TGTGCCAGCAGCCCCGACGGGCCAAAAAACCGAACTAGCGGTTCCTACAATGAGCAGTTCTTC. This codes for CASSPDGPKNRTSGSYNEQFF.

The V gene is TRBV6-5, the J gene TRBJ2-1; 8 bases map to TRBD1. Germline V gene sequence: CDR1 MNHEY, CDR2 SVGAGI. The CDR3 is 15 amino acids. J was trimmed by 6 bases and V by 6 bases; bases with no gene match: 10. The CDR3, as DNA: TGTGCCAGCAGCGTGGGCAGGGGGCCCGGCAATGAGCAGTTCTTC. The encoded protein is CASSVGRGPGNEQFF.

In regard to this clone: At the DNA level, this CDR3 is encoded by other sequences in the same sample as well. The chain recombines TRBV30 with TRBJ1-6, with D perhaps matching TRBD1 (6 bases). The CDR3 totals 14 residues. From germline, CDR1 is GTSNPN and CDR2 SVGIG (reference sequence). V was cut by 0 bases and J by 5 bases, with 8 bases left in between. This CDR3 reads CAWSVGGDNSPLHF. CDR3 in DNA: TGTGCCTGGAGTGTAGGGGGGGATAATTCACCCCTCCACTTT.

This clone appeared a single time. The J gene is TRBJ1-1, the V gene TRBV6-5, with D possibly TRBD1 on 5 matching bases. Germline assignment: CDR1 MNHEY and CDR2 SVGAGI. Trimming took 6 bases from V and 5 from J, leaving 13 bases between them. The CDR3 runs 13 residues. The CDR3: CASSGEGRTEAFF. CDR3 sequence (DNA): TGTGCCAGCAGCGGGGAGGGACGAACTGAAGCTTTCTTT.

V and J are TRBV2 and TRBJ2-7; D remains ambiguous. The CDR3 length is 11 residues. In germline, CDR1 is SNHLY, CDR2 FYNNEI. The germline V and J ends were trimmed by 5 bases and 3 bases, with 5 bases remaining between them. This CDR3 is CASSYFYEQYF. The CDR3 DNA follows: TGTGCCAGCAGTTACTTCTACGAGCAGTACTTC.

This chain joins TRBV19 and TRBJ1-4; TRBD1 matches at 7 bases. There are 15 residues in the CDR3. V lost 4 bases, J lost 8 bases, and 10 bases stayed unmatched. Germline V gene data show CDR1 as LNHDA and CDR2 as SQIVND (reference sequence). The CDR3 here is CASSRSGTEKEKLFF. CDR3 nucleotides: TGTGCCAGTAGTAGGTCCGGGACAGAAAAAGAAAAACTGTTTTTT.